The 14 T cell receptor beta chains presented below share a single source sample, sequenced in a study of early T cells in non-severe SARS-CoV-2 infection. TCRdb re-called the 5' RACE reads with MiXCR, one entry per CDR3 protein. Of 70,000 to 90,000 distinct CDR3 sequences listed, approximately 12% are singletons. Sequenced: whole blood. The receptors shown here come from an adult who was a healthcare worker with PCR-confirmed SARS-CoV-2 infection or an uninfected control (not recorded which).

This clonotype came up a few times. The chain carries TRBV19 and TRBJ2-1, with 10 nucleotides matching TRBD2. The CDR3 has 15 residues. The trim removed 5 bases at V and 4 bases at J, leaving 5 bases unmatched. Per the germline V gene, CDR1 is LNHDA and CDR2 is SQIVND (reference sequence). The CDR3 loop is CASSFGLAAYNEQFF. The CDR3, as DNA: TGTGCCAGTAGTTTTGGACTAGCGGCTTACAATGAGCAGTTCTTC.

This clonotype was counted at least ten times. The chain combines TRBV14 with TRBJ2-7, with D perhaps given as TRBD1 or TRBD2 (5 bases each). This CDR3 comprises 16 residues. Per germline, CDR1 SGHDN and CDR2 FVKESK. The V end lost 1 base, the J end lost 2 bases, and 15 bases lay between the germline ends. The CDR3 coding sequence is TGTGCCAGCAGCCAAGGCCGAAGGCTGGGGGCCTACGAGCAGTACTTC. It codes for CASSQGRRLGAYEQYF. The variable domain in full, with the rest retrieved from reference TRBV14 and TRBJ2-7, is EAGVTQFPSHSVIEKGQTVTLRCDPISGHDNLYWYRRVMGKEIKFLLHFVKESKQDESGMPNNRFLAERTGGTYSTLKVQPAELEDSGVYFCASSQGRRLGAYEQYFGPGTRLTVT.

This clonotype was seen only a few times. The V call is TRBV6-5, the J call TRBJ2-3, with D hard to call. Trimming removed 4 bases at V and 5 bases at J, with 10 bases between. This CDR3 comprises 13 residues. Germline values: CDR1 MNHEY, CDR2 SVGAGI. For the CDR3, the DNA is TGTGCCAGCAGTTCTTCCCGAGTAGATACGCAGTATTTT. Translation: CASSSSRVDTQYF.

This clonotype was observed at least ten times. The CDR3 sequence is CASSVGLATSSYEQYF. The CDR3 nucleotides are TGTGCCAGCAGCGTAGGCCTAGCGACCAGCTCCTACGAGCAGTACTTC. The V call is TRBV9, the J call TRBJ2-7; TRBD2 might be the D (6 bases). V lost 0 bases to trimming and J lost 0 bases, with 13 bases between them. Per the germline V gene, CDR1 is SGDLS and CDR2 is YYNGEE. The CDR3 runs 16 residues.

The V and J genes are TRBV12-3 or TRBV12-4 and TRBJ1-1; D is perhaps TRBD1 (5 bases). CDR3 length equals 15 residues. Deletions cut 4 bases from V and 6 bases from J, with 18 bases between. The CDR3 DNA reads as TGTGCCAGCAGTTCACGCCCAGGGTCCTTGCCTGAAGCTTTCTTT. Protein sequence: CASSSRPGSLPEAFF.

Ten or more counts support this clonotype. The chain is built from TRBV7-6 and TRBJ2-1; D is unresolved. Trimming removed 0 bases from V and 8 bases from J, with 5 bases in between. The CDR3 totals 12 residues. Germline V lookup: CDR1 SGHVS, CDR2 FNYEAQ. CDR3 residues: CASSLALDEQFF. In DNA form, the CDR3 reads TGTGCCAGCAGCTTAGCGTTGGATGAGCAGTTCTTC.

This clonotype was observed many times. This chain connects TRBV6-5 to TRBJ2-7, with TRBD2 as a possible D gene (6 bases). Germline CDR1 is MNHEY and CDR2 is SVGAGI. V was shortened by 1 base and J by 0 bases, with 7 bases between the two germline ends. The CDR3 length is 14 residues. The CDR3 DNA reads TGTGCCAGCAGTTACTATAGCGGCTCCTACGAGCAGTACTTC. Amino acid sequence: CASSYYSGSYEQYF.

The CDR3 here is CASSPSRGPTSSYEQYF. CDR3 DNA sequence: TGTGCCAGCTCACCATCCAGGGGCCCCACATCCTCCTACGAGCAGTACTTC. The J gene is TRBJ2-7, the V gene TRBV18; perhaps TRBD1 as D (6 bases). V lost 2 bases to trimming and J lost 0 bases, with 17 bases between them. Germline V CDR1 and CDR2: KGHSH, LQKENI. The CDR3 contains 17 residues.

This clonotype was found many times. This sequence joins TRBV20-1 and TRBJ2-1, with unresolved D. Germline values: CDR1 DFQATT, CDR2 SNEGSKA (reference sequence). CDR3 length: 12 amino acids. The V and J ends lost 4 bases and 6 bases respectively, with 10 bases between them. This CDR3 is CSATLRVNEQFF. The CDR3, as DNA: TGCAGTGCTACCCTTAGGGTCAATGAGCAGTTCTTC.

This chain uses TRBV2 with TRBJ2-4, with TRBD2 identical over 7 bases. The ends lost 10 bases at V and 1 base at J; junction bases unmatched: 7. The CDR3 sequence is 14 residues long. Germline CDR1 and CDR2: SNHLY and FYNNEI. DNA for the CDR3: TGTGCCAACCAGGGAGGGGAGGCCAAAAACATTCAGTACTTC. Protein sequence: CANQGGEAKNIQYF.

The table lists this clonotype with many counts. The V gene is TRBV28, the J gene TRBJ2-3; 9 bases line up with TRBD1. Germline V CDR1 and CDR2: MDHEN, SYDVKM. There are 17 residues in the CDR3. V dropped 3 bases and J dropped 4; count of bases not matched to a gene: 11. The DNA for the CDR3 is TGTGCCAGCAGTTTGATGTCTGGACAGGGGAGTCCAGATACGCAGTATTTT. Translating gives CASSLMSGQGSPDTQYF.

J is TRBJ2-7 and V is TRBV11-2; D uncertain. Deletions cut 2 bases from V and 0 bases from J, with 20 bases between. The CDR3 has 18 amino acids. CDR1 is SGHAT and CDR2 is FQNNGV in the germline V gene. The CDR3 nucleotides are TGTGCCAGCAGCTTATCGGTGAATCTGGACCGGAGCTCCTACGAGCAGTACTTC. Translation gives CASSLSVNLDRSSYEQYF.

This clonotype was picked up a small number of times. Written as DNA, the CDR3 is TGTGCCACCTTCCTACGGGACAGGGCTGGCACCGGGGAGCTGTTTTTT. It codes for CATFLRDRAGTGELFF. The genes are TRBV7-8 and TRBJ2-2, with 9 nucleotides matching TRBD1. J gave up 4 bases and V 10 bases, and 13 bases lay outside the gene matches. CDR1 is SGHVS and CDR2 is FQNEAQ in the germline V gene. CDR3 length equals 16 residues. Variable domain in full (rest from reference TRBV7-8 and TRBJ2-2): GAGVSQSPRYKVAKRGQDVALRCDPISGHVSLFWYQQALGQGPEFLTYFQNEAQLDKSGLPSDRFFAERPEGSVSTLKIQRTQQEDSAVYLCATFLRDRAGTGELFFGEGSRLTVL.

Ten or more counts support this clonotype. The chain recombines TRBV28 with TRBJ2-2; 10 bases are a match to TRBD2. This CDR3 is built from 18 residues. Trimming took 6 bases from V and 6 from J; bases not matched to a gene: 16. Germline V CDR1 and CDR2: MDHEN, SYDVKM. The CDR3 sequence is CASSRLGGSGRYSGELFF. The CDR3 nucleotides read TGTGCCAGCAGCCGACTGGGGGGTAGCGGGAGGTACTCCGGGGAGCTGTTTTTT.